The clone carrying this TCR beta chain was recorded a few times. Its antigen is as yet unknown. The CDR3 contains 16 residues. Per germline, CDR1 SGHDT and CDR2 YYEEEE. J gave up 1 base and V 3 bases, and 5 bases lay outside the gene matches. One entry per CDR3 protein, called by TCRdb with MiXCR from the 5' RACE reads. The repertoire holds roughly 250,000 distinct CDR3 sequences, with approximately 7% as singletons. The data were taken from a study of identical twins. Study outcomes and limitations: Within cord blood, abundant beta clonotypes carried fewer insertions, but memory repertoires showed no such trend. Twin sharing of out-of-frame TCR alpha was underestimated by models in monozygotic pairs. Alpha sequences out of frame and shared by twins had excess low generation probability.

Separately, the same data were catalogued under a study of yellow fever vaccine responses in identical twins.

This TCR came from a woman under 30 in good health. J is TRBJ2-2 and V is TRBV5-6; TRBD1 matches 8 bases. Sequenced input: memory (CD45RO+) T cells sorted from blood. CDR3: CASSSLGTGNTGELFF. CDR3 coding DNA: TGTGCCAGCAGCTCCTTAGGGACAGGGAACACCGGGGAGCTGTTTTTT.